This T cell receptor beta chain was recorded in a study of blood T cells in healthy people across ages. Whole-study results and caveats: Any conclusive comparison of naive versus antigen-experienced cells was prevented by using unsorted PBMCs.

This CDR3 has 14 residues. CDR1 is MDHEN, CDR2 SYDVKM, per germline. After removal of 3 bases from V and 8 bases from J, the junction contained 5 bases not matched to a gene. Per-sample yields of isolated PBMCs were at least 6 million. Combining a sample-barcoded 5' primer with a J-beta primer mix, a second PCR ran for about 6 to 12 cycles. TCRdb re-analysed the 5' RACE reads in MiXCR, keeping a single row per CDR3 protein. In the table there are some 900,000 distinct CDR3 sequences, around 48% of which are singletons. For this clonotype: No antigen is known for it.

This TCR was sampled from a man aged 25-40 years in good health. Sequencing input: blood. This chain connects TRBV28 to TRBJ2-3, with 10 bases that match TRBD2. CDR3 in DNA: TGTGCCAGCAGTTTTTTAGCGGGGGGAGGTACGCAGTATTTT. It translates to CASSFLAGGGTQYF.